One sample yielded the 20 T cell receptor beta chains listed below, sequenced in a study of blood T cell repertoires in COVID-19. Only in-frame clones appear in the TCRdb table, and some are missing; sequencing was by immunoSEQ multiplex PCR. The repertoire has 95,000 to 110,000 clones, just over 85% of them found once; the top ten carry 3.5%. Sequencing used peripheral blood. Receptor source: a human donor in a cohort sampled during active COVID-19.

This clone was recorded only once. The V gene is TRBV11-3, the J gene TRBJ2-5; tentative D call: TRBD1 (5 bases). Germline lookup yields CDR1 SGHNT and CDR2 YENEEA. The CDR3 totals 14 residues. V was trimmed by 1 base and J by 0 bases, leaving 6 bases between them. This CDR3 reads CASSLGGNQETQYF. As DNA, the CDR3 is TGTGCCAGCAGCTTAGGGGGCAACCAAGAGACCCAGTACTTC.

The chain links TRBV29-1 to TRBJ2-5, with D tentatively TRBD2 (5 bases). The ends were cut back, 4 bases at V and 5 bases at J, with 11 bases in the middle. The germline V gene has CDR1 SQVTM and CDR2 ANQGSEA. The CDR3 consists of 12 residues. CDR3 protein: CSVGPGGETQYF. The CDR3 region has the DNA TGCAGCGTTGGGCCCGGCGGGGAGACCCAGTACTTC.

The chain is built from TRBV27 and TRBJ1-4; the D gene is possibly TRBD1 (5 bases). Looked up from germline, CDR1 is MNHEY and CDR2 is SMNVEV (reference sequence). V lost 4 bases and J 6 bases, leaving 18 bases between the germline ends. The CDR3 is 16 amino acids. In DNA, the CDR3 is TGTGCCAGCAGTTCCCTAGGGGCTGGCCGAGATGAAAAACTGTTTTTT. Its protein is CASSSLGAGRDEKLFF.

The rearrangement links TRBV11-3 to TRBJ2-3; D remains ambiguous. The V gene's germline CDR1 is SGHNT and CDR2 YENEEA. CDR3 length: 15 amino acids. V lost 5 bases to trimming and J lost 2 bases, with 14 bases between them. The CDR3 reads CASSPRGGNTDTQYF. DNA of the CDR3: TGTGCCAGCAGCCCCCGTGGCGGAAACACAGATACGCAGTATTTT.

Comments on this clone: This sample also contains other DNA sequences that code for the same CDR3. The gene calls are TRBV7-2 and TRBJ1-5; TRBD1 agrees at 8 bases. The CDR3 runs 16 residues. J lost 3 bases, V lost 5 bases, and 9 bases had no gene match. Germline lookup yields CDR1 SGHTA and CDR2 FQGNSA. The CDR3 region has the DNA TGTGCCAGCAGCCTCAGGGGGCGGGAGAACAATCAGCCCCAGCATTTT. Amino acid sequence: CASSLRGRENNQPQHF.

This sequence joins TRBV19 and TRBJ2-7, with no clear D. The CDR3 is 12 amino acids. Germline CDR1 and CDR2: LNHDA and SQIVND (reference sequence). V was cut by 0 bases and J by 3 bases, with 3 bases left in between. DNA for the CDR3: TGTGCCAGTAGTATAGACCTCTACGAGCAGTACTTC. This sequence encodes CASSIDLYEQYF.

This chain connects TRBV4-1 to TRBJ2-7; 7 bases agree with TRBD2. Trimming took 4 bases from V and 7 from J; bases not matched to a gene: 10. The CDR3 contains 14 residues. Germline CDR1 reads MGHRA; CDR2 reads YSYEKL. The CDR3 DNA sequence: TGCGCCAGCAGCCTCCGTGGGAGGGGCATGGAGCAGTACTTC. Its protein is CASSLRGRGMEQYF.

CDR3 sequence: CASSLPDRDYGYTF. CDR3 in DNA: TGTGCCAGCAGCCTACCGGACAGGGACTATGGCTACACCTTC. The chain recombines TRBV4-2 with TRBJ1-2; 8 bases fit TRBD1. CDR1 LGHNA and CDR2 YNFKEQ come from the germline V gene. This CDR3 is 14 amino acids long. V was clipped by 4 bases and J by 3 bases; unmatched bases: 4.

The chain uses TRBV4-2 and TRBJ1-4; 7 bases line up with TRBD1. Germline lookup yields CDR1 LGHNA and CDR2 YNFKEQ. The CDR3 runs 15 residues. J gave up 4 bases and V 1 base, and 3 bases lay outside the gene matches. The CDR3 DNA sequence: TGTGCCAGCAGCCAAGGGGACAGCCTTAATGAAAAACTGTTTTTT. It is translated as CASSQGDSLNEKLFF.

The CDR3 loop reads CSVGGLAWSKTQYF. The CDR3 nucleotides read TGCAGCGTTGGGGGACTAGCCTGGTCGAAGACCCAGTACTTC. This chain uses TRBV29-1 with TRBJ2-5, with TRBD2 matching 9 bases. The CDR3 extends over 14 amino acids. CDR1 is SQVTM, CDR2 ANQGSEA, per germline. J was trimmed by 6 bases and V by 4 bases; bases with no gene match: 9. Supplemented by reference TRBV29-1 and TRBJ2-5, the full variable domain reads SAVISQKPSRDICQRGTSLTIQCQVDSQVTMMFWYRQQPGQSLTLIATANQGSEATYESGFVIDKFPISRPNLTFSTLTVSNMSPEDSSIYLCSVGGLAWSKTQYFGPGTRLLVL.

The CDR3 sequence is CASSPQQGTLHTEAFF. The CDR3 coding sequence is TGTGCCAGCAGCCCGCAACAGGGAACTCTCCACACTGAAGCTTTCTTT. J is TRBJ1-1 and V is TRBV13; maybe TRBD1 (6 bases). Trimming pared 5 bases from V and 3 bases from J, leaving 19 bases between. This CDR3 spans 16 amino acids. Germline CDR1 and CDR2: PRHDT and FYEKMQ (reference sequence).

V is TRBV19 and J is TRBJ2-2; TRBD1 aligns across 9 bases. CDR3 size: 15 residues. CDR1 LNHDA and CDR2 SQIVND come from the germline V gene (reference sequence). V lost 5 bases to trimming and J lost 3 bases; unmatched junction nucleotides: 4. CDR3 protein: CASSPTGGYTGELFF. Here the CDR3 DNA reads TGTGCCAGTAGTCCGACAGGGGGGTACACCGGGGAGCTGTTTTTT. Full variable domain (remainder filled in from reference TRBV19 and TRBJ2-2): DGGITQSPKYLFRKEGQNVTLSCEQNLNHDAMYWYRQDPGQGLRLIYYSQIVNDFQKGDIAEGYSVSREKKESFPLTVTSAQKNPTAFYLCASSPTGGYTGELFFGEGSRLTVL.

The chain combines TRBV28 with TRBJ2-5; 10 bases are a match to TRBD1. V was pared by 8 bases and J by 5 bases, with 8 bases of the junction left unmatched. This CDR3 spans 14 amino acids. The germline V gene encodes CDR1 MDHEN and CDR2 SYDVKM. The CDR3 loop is CASPGQGVRETQYF. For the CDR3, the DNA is TGTGCCAGCCCAGGACAGGGGGTTCGGGAGACCCAGTACTTC.

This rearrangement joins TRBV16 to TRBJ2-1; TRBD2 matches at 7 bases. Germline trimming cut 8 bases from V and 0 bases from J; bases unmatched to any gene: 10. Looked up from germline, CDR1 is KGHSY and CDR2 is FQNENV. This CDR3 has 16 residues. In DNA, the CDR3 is TGTGCCAGCCGTAGACTAGCAGGATTCTCCTACAATGAGCAGTTCTTC. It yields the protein CASRRLAGFSYNEQFF.

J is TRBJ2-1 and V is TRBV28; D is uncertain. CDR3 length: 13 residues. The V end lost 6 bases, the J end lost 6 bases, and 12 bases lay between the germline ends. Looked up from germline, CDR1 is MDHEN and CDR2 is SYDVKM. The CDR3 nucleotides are TGTGCCAGCAGCACAGACGTCCGCAATGAGCAGTTCTTC. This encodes CASSTDVRNEQFF.

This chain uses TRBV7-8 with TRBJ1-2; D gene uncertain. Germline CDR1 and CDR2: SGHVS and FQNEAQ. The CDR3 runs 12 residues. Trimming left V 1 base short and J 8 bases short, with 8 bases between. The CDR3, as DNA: TGTGCCAGCAGCTTAGAAGTCGGGGGCTACACCTTC. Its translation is CASSLEVGGYTF.

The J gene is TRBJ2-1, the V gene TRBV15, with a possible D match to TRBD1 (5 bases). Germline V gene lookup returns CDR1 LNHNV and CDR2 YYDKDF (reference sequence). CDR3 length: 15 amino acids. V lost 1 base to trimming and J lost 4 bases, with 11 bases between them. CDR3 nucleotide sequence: TGTGCCACCAGCAGAGGGGGCCCGGGTTACAATGAGCAGTTCTTC. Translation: CATSRGGPGYNEQFF. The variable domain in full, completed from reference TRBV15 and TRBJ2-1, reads DAMVIQNPRYQVTQFGKPVTLSCSQTLNHNVMYWYQQKSSQAPKLLFHYYDKDFNNEADTPDNFQSRRPNTSFCFLDIRSPGLGDTAMYLCATSRGGPGYNEQFFGPGTRLTVL.

The CDR3 here is CASSPRMGETQYF. In DNA, the CDR3 is TGTGCCAGCAGCCCCAGGATGGGCGAGACCCAGTACTTC. This chain connects TRBV12-3 or TRBV12-4 to TRBJ2-5; unclear D gene. The CDR3 has 13 residues. The V end lost 6 bases, the J end lost 5 bases, and 13 bases lay between the germline ends.

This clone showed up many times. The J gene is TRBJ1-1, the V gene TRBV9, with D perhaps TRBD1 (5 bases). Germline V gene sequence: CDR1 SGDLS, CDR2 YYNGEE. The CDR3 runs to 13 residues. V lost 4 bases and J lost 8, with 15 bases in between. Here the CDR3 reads CASSPYLGGEAFF. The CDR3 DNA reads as TGTGCCAGCAGCCCCTACCTCGGGGGGGAAGCTTTCTTT.

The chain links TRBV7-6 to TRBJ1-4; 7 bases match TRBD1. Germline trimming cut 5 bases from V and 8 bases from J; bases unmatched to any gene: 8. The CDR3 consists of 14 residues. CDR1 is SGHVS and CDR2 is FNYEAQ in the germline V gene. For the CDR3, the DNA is TGTGCCAGCAGCCTTGACAGGGTTGGGGAAAAACTGTTTTTT. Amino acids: CASSLDRVGEKLFF. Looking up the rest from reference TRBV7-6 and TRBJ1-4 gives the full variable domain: GAGVSQSPRYKVTKRGQDVALRCDPISGHVSLYWYRQALGQGPEFLTYFNYEAQQDKSGLPNDRFSAERPEGSISTLTIQRTEQRDSAMYRCASSLDRVGEKLFFGSGTQLSVL.